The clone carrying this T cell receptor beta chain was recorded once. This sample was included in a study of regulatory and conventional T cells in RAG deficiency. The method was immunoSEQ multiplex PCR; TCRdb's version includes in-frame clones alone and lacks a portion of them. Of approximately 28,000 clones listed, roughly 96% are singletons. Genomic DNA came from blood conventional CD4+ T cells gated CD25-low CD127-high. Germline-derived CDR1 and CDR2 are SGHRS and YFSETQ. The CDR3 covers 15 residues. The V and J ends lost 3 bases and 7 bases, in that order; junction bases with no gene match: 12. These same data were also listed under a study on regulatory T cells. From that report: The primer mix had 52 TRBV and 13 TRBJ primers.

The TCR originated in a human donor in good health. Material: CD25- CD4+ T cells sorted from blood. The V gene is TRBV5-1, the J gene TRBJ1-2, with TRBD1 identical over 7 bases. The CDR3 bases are TGCGCCAGCAGCTCCGAGGGGGCGCGCTATGTTGGCTACACCTTC. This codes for CASSSEGARYVGYTF.